Listed below are T cell receptor beta chains from one sample, sequenced in a study of shared clonotypes between healthy human individuals. Only in-frame clones appear in the TCRdb table, and some are missing; sequencing was by immunoSEQ multiplex PCR. The sample has some 1,900,000 clones, approximately 95% seen once. The sequencing sample was made of naive CD8+ T cells sorted from blood. These receptor sequences come from a man younger than 30 in good health. Each CDR3 is given without its conserved first and last residue. Clone size is shown for a subset of rows, as once, few, many or a class of expanded clone.

v_call	cdr3_length	clone_size	j_call	cdr3_aa
TRBV7-9	15	-	TRBJ2-7	ASLVSEGLAGWEEQY
TRBV28	12	-	TRBJ1-1	ASSSAGGQTEAF
TRBV6-1	15	-	TRBJ2-5	ASSEFVGAEDQETQY
TRBV13	14	once	TRBJ2-1	ASSRTGASIYNEQF
TRBV30	11	-	TRBJ1-2	ASKIRDPFYYT
TRBV4-3	14	once	TRBJ1-2	ASSQDYKGGNYGYT
TRBV9	13	-	TRBJ2-1	ASSESGFSYNEQF
TRBV6-6	14	once	TRBJ1-5	ASSYSRGIPNQPQH
TRBV29-1	9	-	TRBJ2-1	SVLIVDEQF
TRBV6-1	12	-	TRBJ2-7	ASTEWRLPYEQY
TRBV11-2	12	-	TRBJ2-7	ASSWSDSLYEQY
TRBV27	16	-	TRBJ2-2	ASSLPSAGTANTGELF
TRBV5-6	10	once	TRBJ2-4	ASSTRTGIQY
TRBV27	11	-	TRBJ1-3	ASSLYRGNTIY
TRBV19	12	-	TRBJ2-7	ASSIDTSSYEQY
TRBV9	11	-	TRBJ2-4	ASSGPLEDIQY
TRBV7-9	9	-	TRBJ2-7	ASSPQYEQY
TRBV27	12	once	TRBJ2-3	ASGVIGSTDTQY
TRBV7-9	13	-	TRBJ2-5	ASSLDASGQETQY
TRBV7-9	13	-	TRBJ2-4	ASSFLLDDQGIQY
TRBV4-3	14	-	TRBJ2-1	ASSQERTSGSNEQF
TRBV27	11	once	TRBJ2-2	ASSRTGAGELF
TRBV14	13	-	TRBJ2-1	ASSQLAGGRYEQF
TRBV4-1	12	-	TRBJ2-5	ASSQDEGWQTQY
TRBV19	13	-	TRBJ1-5	ASSMGVYSNQPQH
TRBV6-5	12	-	TRBJ2-2	ASRPPTRSGELF